A single sample is the source of the 16 T cell receptor beta chains below, sequenced in a study of shared clonotypes between healthy human individuals. The assay was immunoSEQ multiplex PCR, and TCRdb's table has in-frame clones only and misses some. Here the sample spans about 2.3 million clones, about nine tenths being singletons. What was sequenced was naive CD4+ T cells from PBMCs. Subset meaning: CD45RA+ positively selected. The receptors were gathered from a man between 18 and 29 years old in good health. Some clones in this sample may be carry-over from other donors' samples.

The sample holds one count of this clone. V usage is TRBV6-6 and J usage is TRBJ2-7, with TRBD1 as a possible D gene (6 bases). V gave up 2 bases and J gave up 5 bases, with 13 bases separating them. The CDR3 sequence is 14 residues long. Germline loops: CDR1 MNHNY, CDR2 SVGAGI (reference sequence). The CDR3 DNA is TGTGCCAGCAGTTACGCAGGGGCGCGAAACGAGCAGTACTTC. This sequence encodes CASSYAGARNEQYF.

V gene TRBV5-4 combines with J gene TRBJ1-2; 9 bases agree with TRBD1. CDR1 and CDR2 (germline): SGHNT, YYREEE (reference sequence). CDR3 length equals 15 residues. V lost 4 bases to trimming and J lost 3 bases; unmatched junction nucleotides: 7. The CDR3 protein is CASSPGTGLDYGYTF. In nucleotides, the CDR3 is TGTGCCAGCAGCCCGGGGACAGGGTTAGACTATGGCTACACCTTC.

The CDR3 bases are TGTGCCAGCAGCTTGGGGCTAGCGGGAGGGCTCATGGATACGCAGTATTTT. This gives the protein CASSLGLAGGLMDTQYF. The chain combines TRBV7-3 with TRBJ2-3; 12 nucleotides line up with TRBD2. V was clipped by 3 bases and J by 6 bases; unmatched bases: 10. The germline CDR1 and CDR2 sequences are SGHTA and FQGTGA. CDR3 length: 17 residues.

The sample holds a few counts of this clone. The V gene is TRBV5-1, the J gene TRBJ1-1; D gene ambiguous. The CDR3 is 14 amino acids. In germline, CDR1 is SGHRS, CDR2 YFSETQ. Trimming shortened V by 1 base and J by 3 bases, and 10 bases separated the two germline ends. As DNA, the CDR3 is TGCGCCAGCAGCTTGCTTGGAATGGACACTGAAGCTTTCTTT. This sequence encodes CASSLLGMDTEAFF. The entire variable domain, with the rest obtained from reference TRBV5-1 and TRBJ1-1, is as follows: KAGVTQTPRYLIKTRGQQVTLSCSPISGHRSVSWYQQTPGQGLQFLFEYFSETQRNKGNFPGRFSGRQFSNSRSEMNVSTLELGDSALYLCASSLLGMDTEAFFGQGTRLTVV.

In DNA, the CDR3 is TGTGCCAGTAGTGTGTCCGGAGGTGGCACAGATACGCAGTATTTT. Its translation is CASSVSGGGTDTQYF. The chain couples TRBV19 to TRBJ2-3, with D maybe TRBD2 (5 bases). The V gene's germline CDR1 is LNHDA and CDR2 SQIVND (reference sequence). The CDR3 is made up of 15 amino acids. The V end was cut by 5 bases, the J end by 1 base, with 13 bases between.

This chain links TRBV5-1 with TRBJ1-1; D gene ambiguous. The CDR3 has 16 residues. The V end was cut by 3 bases, the J end by 1 base, with 16 bases between. In germline, CDR1 is SGHRS, CDR2 YFSETQ. The CDR3 DNA sequence: TGCGCCAGCAGCTCATCCGGACGGGCTAAGAACACTGAAGCTTTCTTT. Translation: CASSSSGRAKNTEAFF.

This clone came up a few times. The chain carries TRBV15 and TRBJ2-1; the D gene is possibly TRBD2 (5 bases). Germline values: CDR1 LNHNV, CDR2 YYDKDF (reference sequence). V shed 0 bases and J shed 0 bases, with 12 bases lying between them. The CDR3 length is 17 residues. The CDR3 nucleotides are TGTGCCACCAGCAGAGATCGTAGAGGGAGCTCCTACAATGAGCAGTTCTTC. Translating gives CATSRDRRGSSYNEQFF. Together with reference TRBV15 and TRBJ2-1, the CDR3 gives the full variable domain: DAMVIQNPRYQVTQFGKPVTLSCSQTLNHNVMYWYQQKSSQAPKLLFHYYDKDFNNEADTPDNFQSRRPNTSFCFLDIRSPGLGDTAMYLCATSRDRRGSSYNEQFFGPGTRLTVL.

This clone came up a few times. CDR3 loop: CASSLFRGEDAGEQYF. The CDR3 nucleotides are TGCGCCAGCAGCCTATTCCGGGGCGAAGATGCGGGTGAGCAGTACTTC. The chain combines TRBV5-1 with TRBJ2-7, with D perhaps matching TRBD1 or TRBD2 (5 bases each). CDR1 SGHRS and CDR2 YFSETQ come from the germline V gene. The CDR3 spans 16 residues. Deletions cut 4 bases from V and 7 bases from J, with 24 bases between.

This sequence joins TRBV2 and TRBJ1-1; D ambiguous. The CDR3 consists of 13 residues. The V and J ends lost 5 bases and 4 bases respectively, with 11 bases between them. Per germline, CDR1 SNHLY and CDR2 FYNNEI. The CDR3 DNA follows: TGTGCCAGCAGTTTCGAGGGAGGCACTGAAGCTTTCTTT. Protein: CASSFEGGTEAFF.

This clone was seen only a few times. The V call is TRBV14, the J call TRBJ1-4; no reliable D call. There are 14 residues in the CDR3. Trimming left V 2 bases short and J 8 bases short, with 12 bases between. Germline values: CDR1 SGHDN, CDR2 FVKESK. CDR3 in DNA: TGTGCCAGCAGCCAATTGGTAAAGCGAGAAAAACTGTTTTTT. Its translation: CASSQLVKREKLFF.

V and J are TRBV6-1 and TRBJ1-3; a possible D gene is TRBD1 (6 bases). Germline values: CDR1 MNHNS, CDR2 SASEGT. Trimming left V 6 bases short and J 0 bases short, with 12 bases between. This CDR3 has 15 residues. Here the CDR3 DNA reads TGTGCCAGCAGGTCCGGGGGCTCCTCTGGAAACACCATATATTTT. This encodes CASRSGGSSGNTIYF.

The rearrangement joins TRBV5-1 to TRBJ2-7, with D tentatively TRBD1 (6 bases). CDR1 SGHRS and CDR2 YFSETQ come from the germline V gene. Between the trimmed V and J ends, which lost 6 bases and 0 bases, there was a span of 13 bases. The CDR3 loop spans 14 amino acids. The CDR3 is CASTLGGGSYEQYF. The CDR3 coding sequence is TGCGCCAGCACCCTTGGGGGCGGCTCCTACGAGCAGTACTTC. Together with reference TRBV5-1 and TRBJ2-7, the CDR3 gives the full variable domain: KAGVTQTPRYLIKTRGQQVTLSCSPISGHRSVSWYQQTPGQGLQFLFEYFSETQRNKGNFPGRFSGRQFSNSRSEMNVSTLELGDSALYLCASTLGGGSYEQYFGPGTRLTVT.

This chain connects TRBV28 to TRBJ1-5; tentative D call: TRBD1 (6 bases). Trimming took off 7 bases at V and 4 bases at J, with 11 bases between the two ends. This CDR3 spans 13 amino acids. CDR1 is MDHEN and CDR2 is SYDVKM in the germline V gene. CDR3 in amino acids: CASITGFNQPQHF. The DNA for the CDR3 is TGTGCCAGCATAACAGGGTTTAATCAGCCCCAGCATTTT.

This clone was observed once. The CDR3 loop is CASSPPWDRVAKLFF. CDR3 nucleotides: TGTGCCAGCAGCCCCCCCTGGGACAGGGTAGCAAAACTGTTTTTT. V gene TRBV28 combines with J gene TRBJ1-4; 9 positions match TRBD1. Germline V gene lookup returns CDR1 MDHEN and CDR2 SYDVKM. J was trimmed by 10 bases and V by 6 bases; bases with no gene match: 12. This CDR3 contains 15 residues. The full variable domain, its missing parts supplied by reference TRBV28 and TRBJ1-4, is DVKVTQSSRYLVKRTGEKVFLECVQDMDHENMFWYRQDPGLGLRLIYFSYDVKMKEKGDIPEGYSVSREKKERFSLILESASTNQTSMYLCASSPPWDRVAKLFFGSGTQLSVL.

The chain carries TRBV7-9 and TRBJ2-2; D may be TRBD2 (5 bases). The CDR3 is 16 residues long. The germline V gene has CDR1 SEHNR and CDR2 FQNEAQ (reference sequence). Trimming took off 7 bases at V and 6 bases at J, with 21 bases between the two ends. In DNA form, the CDR3 reads TGTGCCAGCACTAATATCGCAGGAGGAGGAGCCGGGGAGCTGTTTTTT. This translates into CASTNIAGGGAGELFF.

The chain uses TRBV7-9 and TRBJ1-3, with 7 positions matching TRBD1. V lost 4 bases to trimming and J lost 0 bases; unmatched junction nucleotides: 3. CDR1 SEHNR and CDR2 FQNEAQ come from the germline V gene (reference sequence). The CDR3 runs 15 residues. In DNA, the CDR3 is TGTGCCAGCAGCTACAGGGGCCCCTCTGGAAACACCATATATTTT. Its translation is CASSYRGPSGNTIYF.